This T cell receptor beta chain was retrieved from a study of naive and memory T cell subsets. Amplification of ligated cDNA took four PCR rounds with SP2 and nested alpha and beta constant primers. TCRdb re-called the UMI-ligation and nested PCR reads through MiXCR, storing one row per CDR3 protein. This sample has 20,000 to 25,000 distinct CDR3 sequences, with roughly 6% found just once. As for treatment: skin biopsy from PPD injection site in Mantoux-positive individual. A UMI-containing oligonucleotide was joined by 3' ligation to the TCR cDNA template. Tuberculin skin test biopsies were taken where PPD was injected in Mantoux-positive people. Input was about 1 to 1,100 ng of DNase-treated total RNA without cell sorting. This clonotype was detected only a few times. The origin of this receptor is an adult in good health. The sequences come from skin, collected from a tuberculin skin test site.

DNA of the CDR3: TGTGCCAGCAGTTTGGGAGGTGGAATGAACACTGAAGCTTTCTTT. Amino acid sequence: CASSLGGGMNTEAFF. The rearrangement uses TRBV6-1 and TRBJ1-1; D is unresolved. CDR1 is MNHNS, CDR2 SASEGT, per germline. V lost 5 bases, J lost 0 bases, and 13 bases lay in between. There are 15 residues in the CDR3.